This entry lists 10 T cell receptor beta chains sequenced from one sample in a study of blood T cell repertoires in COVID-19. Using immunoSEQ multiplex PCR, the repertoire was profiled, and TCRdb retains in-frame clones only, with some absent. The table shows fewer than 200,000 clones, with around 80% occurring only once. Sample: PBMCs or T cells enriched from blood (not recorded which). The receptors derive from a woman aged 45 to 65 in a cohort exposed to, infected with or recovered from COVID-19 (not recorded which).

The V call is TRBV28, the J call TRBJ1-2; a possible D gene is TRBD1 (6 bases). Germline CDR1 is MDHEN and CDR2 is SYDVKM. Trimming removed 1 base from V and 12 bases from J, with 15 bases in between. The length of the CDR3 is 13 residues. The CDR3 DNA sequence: TGTGCCAGCAGTTTATTAGCGGGGAGGGGGAACACCTTC. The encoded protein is CASSLLAGRGNTF.

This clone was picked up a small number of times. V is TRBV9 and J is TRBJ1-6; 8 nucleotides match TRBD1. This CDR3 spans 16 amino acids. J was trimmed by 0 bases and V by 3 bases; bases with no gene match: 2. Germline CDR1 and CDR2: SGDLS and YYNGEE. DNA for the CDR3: TGTGCCAGCAGCGCCACAGGGGGCTCCTATAATTCACCCCTCCACTTT. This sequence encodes CASSATGGSYNSPLHF.

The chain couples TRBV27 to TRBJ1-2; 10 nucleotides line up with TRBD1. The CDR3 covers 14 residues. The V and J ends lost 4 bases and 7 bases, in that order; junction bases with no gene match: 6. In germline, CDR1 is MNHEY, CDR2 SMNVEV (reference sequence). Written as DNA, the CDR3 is TGTGCCAGCAGTTGGGGACAGGGGTTTGGTGGCTACACCTTC. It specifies CASSWGQGFGGYTF.

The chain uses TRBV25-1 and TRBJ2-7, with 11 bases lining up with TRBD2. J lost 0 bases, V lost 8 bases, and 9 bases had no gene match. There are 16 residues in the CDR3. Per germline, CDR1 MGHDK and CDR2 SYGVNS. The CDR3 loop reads CASLRGGTSGSYEQYF. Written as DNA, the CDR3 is TGTGCCAGCCTCCGGGGCGGGACTAGCGGCTCCTACGAGCAGTACTTC.

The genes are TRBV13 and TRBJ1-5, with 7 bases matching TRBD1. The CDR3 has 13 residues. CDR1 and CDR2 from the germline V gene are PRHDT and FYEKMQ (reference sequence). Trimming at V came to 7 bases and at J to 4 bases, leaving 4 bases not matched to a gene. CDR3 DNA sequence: TGTGCCAGCACCTTGGGACAGAATCAGCCCCAGCATTTT. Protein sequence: CASTLGQNQPQHF.

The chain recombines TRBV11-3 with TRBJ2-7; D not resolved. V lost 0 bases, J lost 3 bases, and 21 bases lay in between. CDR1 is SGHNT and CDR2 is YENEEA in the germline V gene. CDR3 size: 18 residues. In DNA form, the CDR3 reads TGTGCCAGCAGCTTAGATCACAGACCGCTCATTTTCCGCTACGAGCAGTACTTC. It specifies CASSLDHRPLIFRYEQYF.

CDR3 protein: CASTDNPGQLSNQPQHF. CDR3 DNA sequence: TGTGCCAGCACCGACAATCCGGGACAACTCAGCAATCAGCCCCAGCATTTT. J is TRBJ1-5 and V is TRBV28; D may be TRBD1 (6 bases). With 7 bases removed from V and 1 base from J, the gap between germline ends came to 20 bases. CDR3 length: 17 residues. The germline gives CDR1 MDHEN, CDR2 SYDVKM.

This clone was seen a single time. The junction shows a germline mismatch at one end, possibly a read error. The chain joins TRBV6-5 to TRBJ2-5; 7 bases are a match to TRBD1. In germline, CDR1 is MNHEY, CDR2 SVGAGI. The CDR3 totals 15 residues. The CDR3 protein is CASSYSTGLQETQYF. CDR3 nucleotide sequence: TGTGCCAGCAGCTACTCGACAGGGCTGCAAGAGACCCAGTACTTC.

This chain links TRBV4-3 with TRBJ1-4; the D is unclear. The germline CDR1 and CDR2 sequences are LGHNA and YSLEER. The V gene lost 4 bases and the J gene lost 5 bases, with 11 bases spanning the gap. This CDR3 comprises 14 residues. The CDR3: CASSPGIANEKLFF. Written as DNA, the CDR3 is TGCGCCAGCAGCCCGGGGATCGCGAATGAAAAACTGTTTTTT.

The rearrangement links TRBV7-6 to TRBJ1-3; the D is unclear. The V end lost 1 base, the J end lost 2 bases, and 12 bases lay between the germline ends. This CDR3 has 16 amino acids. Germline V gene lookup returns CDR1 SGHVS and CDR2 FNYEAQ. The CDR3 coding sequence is TGTGCCAGCAGCTTAGAGGAAGGGAGACCTGGAAACACCATATATTTT. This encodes CASSLEEGRPGNTIYF.